The sequence of this T cell receptor (beta chain) was determined in a study of T cells in tuberculosis. Repertoires were generated with immunoSEQ multiplex PCR, while TCRdb's copy carries only in-frame clones and drops some. The sample includes 38,000 or so clones, 95% of them seen just once. Sequencing was carried out using PBMCs. This sequence originates from a donor aged 5-35 years with latent tuberculosis or without tuberculosis infection.

The CDR3, as DNA: TGCGCCAGCGGATTAACAGGAAATAATTCACCCCTCCACTTT. This codes for CASGLTGNNSPLHF. The rearrangement uses TRBV5-1 and TRBJ1-6, with D maybe TRBD1 (5 bases). Germline V CDR1 and CDR2: SGHRS, YFSETQ. With 7 bases removed from V and 5 bases from J, the gap between germline ends came to 13 bases. The CDR3 totals 14 residues.